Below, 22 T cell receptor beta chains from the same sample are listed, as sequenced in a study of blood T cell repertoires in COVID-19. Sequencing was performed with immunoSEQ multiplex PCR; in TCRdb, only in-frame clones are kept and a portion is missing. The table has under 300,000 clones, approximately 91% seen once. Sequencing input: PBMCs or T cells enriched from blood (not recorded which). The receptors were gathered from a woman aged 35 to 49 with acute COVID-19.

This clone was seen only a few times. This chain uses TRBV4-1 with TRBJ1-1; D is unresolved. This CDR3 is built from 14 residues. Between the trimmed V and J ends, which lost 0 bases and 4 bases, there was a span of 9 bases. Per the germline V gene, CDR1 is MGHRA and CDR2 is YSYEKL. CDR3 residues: CASSQDEGGTEAFF. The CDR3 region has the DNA TGCGCCAGCAGCCAAGATGAGGGAGGCACTGAAGCTTTCTTT.

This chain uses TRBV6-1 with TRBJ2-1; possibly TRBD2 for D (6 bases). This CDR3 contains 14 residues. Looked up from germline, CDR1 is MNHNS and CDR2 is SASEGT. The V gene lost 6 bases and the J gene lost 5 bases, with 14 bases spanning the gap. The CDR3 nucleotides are TGTGCCAGCAGGCAGTTGGGACTCCACAATGAGCAGTTCTTC. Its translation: CASRQLGLHNEQFF.

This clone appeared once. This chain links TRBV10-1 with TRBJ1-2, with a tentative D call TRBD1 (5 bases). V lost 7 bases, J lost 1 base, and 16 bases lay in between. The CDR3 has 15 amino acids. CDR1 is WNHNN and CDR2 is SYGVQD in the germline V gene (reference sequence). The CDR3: CASKALRDFNYGYTF. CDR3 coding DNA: TGCGCCAGCAAAGCGCTTAGGGACTTTAACTATGGCTACACCTTC.

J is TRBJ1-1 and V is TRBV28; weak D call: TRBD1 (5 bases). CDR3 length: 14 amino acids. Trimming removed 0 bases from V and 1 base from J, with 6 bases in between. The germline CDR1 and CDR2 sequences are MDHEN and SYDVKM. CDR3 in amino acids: CASSLWGGNTEAFF. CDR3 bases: TGTGCCAGCAGTTTATGGGGGGGGAACACTGAAGCTTTCTTT.

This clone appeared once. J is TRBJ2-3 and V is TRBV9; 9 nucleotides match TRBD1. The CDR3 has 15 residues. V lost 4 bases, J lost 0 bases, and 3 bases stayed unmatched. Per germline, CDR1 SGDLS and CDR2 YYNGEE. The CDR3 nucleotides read TGTGCCAGCAGCACAGGGGGCGCGAGCACAGATACGCAGTATTTT. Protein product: CASSTGGASTDTQYF.

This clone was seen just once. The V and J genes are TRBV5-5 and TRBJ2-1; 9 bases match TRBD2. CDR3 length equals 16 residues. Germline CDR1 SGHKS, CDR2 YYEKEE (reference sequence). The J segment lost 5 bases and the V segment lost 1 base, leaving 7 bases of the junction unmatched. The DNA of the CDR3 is TGTGCCAGCAGCTTGAATCTAGCGGGGCCCAACAATGAGCAGTTCTTC. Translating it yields CASSLNLAGPNNEQFF. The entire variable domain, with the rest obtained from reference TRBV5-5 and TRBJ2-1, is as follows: DAGVTQSPTHLIKTRGQQVTLRCSPISGHKSVSWYQQVLGQGPQFIFQYYEKEERGRGNFPDRFSARQFPNYSSELNVNALLLGDSALYLCASSLNLAGPNNEQFFGPGTRLTVL.

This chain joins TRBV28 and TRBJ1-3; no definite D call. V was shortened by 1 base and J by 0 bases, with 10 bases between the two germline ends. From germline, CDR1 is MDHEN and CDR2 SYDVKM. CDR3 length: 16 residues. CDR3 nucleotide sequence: TGTGCCAGCAGTTTATCGGGGTCCCGCTCTGGAAACACCATATATTTT. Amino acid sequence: CASSLSGSRSGNTIYF.

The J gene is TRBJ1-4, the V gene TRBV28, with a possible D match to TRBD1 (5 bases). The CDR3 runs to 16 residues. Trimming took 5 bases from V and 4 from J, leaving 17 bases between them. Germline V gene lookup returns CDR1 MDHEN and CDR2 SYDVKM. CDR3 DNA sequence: TGTGCCAGCAGTCTCAACGCAGGGCCAGTTAATGAAAAACTGTTTTTT. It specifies CASSLNAGPVNEKLFF.

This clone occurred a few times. The CDR3 bases are TGTGCCAGTAGTATAGGGCAGGGGGCCTACGAGCAGTACTTC. It codes for CASSIGQGAYEQYF. The genes are TRBV19 and TRBJ2-7; 7 bases fit TRBD1. The V and J ends lost 1 base and 2 bases, in that order; junction bases with no gene match: 2. From germline, CDR1 is LNHDA and CDR2 SQIVND (reference sequence). This CDR3 has 14 amino acids.

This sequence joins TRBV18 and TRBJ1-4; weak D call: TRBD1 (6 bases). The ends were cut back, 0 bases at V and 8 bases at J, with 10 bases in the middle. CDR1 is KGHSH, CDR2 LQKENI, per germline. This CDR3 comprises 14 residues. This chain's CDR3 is CASSPPRGGEKLFF. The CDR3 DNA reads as TGTGCCAGCTCACCACCCAGGGGTGGCGAAAAACTGTTTTTT. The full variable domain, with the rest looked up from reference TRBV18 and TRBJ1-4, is NAGVMQNPRHLVRRRGQEARLRCSPMKGHSHVYWYRQLPEEGLKFMVYLQKENIIDESGMPKERFSAEFPKEGPSILRIQQVVRGDSAAYFCASSPPRGGEKLFFGSGTQLSVL.

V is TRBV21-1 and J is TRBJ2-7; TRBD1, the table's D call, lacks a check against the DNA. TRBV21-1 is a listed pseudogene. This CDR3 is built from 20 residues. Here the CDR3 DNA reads TGTGCCAGCAGCAAAGCGCTTTTTAGGGACAGGGGGCTGATGGGCTACGAGCAGTACTTC. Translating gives CASSKALFRDRGLMGYEQYF.

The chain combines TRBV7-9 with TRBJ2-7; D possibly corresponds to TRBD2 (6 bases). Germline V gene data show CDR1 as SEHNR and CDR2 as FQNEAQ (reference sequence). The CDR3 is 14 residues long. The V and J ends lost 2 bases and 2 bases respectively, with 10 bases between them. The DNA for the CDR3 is TGTGCCAGCAGCTTAATACCGGGAGCCTACGAGCAGTACTTC. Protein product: CASSLIPGAYEQYF.

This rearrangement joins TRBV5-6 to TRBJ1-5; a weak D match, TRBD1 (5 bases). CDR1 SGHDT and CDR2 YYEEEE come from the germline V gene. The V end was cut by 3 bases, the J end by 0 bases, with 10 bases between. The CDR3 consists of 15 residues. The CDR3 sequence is CASSSGGFSNQPQHF. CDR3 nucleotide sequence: TGTGCCAGCAGCTCGGGGGGTTTTAGCAATCAGCCCCAGCATTTT.

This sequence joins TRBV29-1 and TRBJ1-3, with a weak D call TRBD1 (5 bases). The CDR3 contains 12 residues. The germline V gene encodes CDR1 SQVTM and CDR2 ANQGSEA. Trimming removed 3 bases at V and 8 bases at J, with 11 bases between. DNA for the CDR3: TGCAGCGTTGACCGACAGCGGGACACCATATATTTT. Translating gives CSVDRQRDTIYF.

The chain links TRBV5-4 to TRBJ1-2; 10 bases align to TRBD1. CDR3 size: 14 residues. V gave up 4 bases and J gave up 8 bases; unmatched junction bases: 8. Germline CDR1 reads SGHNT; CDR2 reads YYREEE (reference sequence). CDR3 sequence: CASSIRDRGRGYTF. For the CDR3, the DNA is TGTGCCAGCAGCATCCGGGACAGGGGAAGAGGCTACACCTTC.

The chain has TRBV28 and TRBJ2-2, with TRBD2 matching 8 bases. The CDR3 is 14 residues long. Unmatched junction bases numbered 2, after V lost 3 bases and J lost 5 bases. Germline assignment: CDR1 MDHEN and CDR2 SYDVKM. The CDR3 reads CASSFGGATGELFF. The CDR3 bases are TGTGCCAGCAGTTTCGGGGGGGCGACCGGGGAGCTGTTTTTT.

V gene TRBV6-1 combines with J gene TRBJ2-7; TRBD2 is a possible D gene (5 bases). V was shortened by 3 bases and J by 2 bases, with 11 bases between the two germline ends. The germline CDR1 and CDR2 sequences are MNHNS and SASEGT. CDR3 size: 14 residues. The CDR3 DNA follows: TGTGCCAGCAGTGACGAGGGCCCCACCTACGAGCAGTACTTC. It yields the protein CASSDEGPTYEQYF.

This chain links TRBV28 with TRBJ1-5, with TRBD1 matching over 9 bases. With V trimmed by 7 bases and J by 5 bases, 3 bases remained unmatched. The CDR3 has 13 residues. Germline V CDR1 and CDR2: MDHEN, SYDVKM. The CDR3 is CASTGTGYQPQHF. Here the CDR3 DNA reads TGTGCCAGCACCGGGACAGGGTATCAGCCCCAGCATTTT.

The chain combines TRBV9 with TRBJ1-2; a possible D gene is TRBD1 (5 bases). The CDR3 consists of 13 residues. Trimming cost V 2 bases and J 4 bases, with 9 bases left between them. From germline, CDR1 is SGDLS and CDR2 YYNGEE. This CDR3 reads CASSVTASYGYTF. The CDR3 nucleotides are TGTGCCAGCAGCGTGACAGCTTCCTATGGCTACACCTTC.

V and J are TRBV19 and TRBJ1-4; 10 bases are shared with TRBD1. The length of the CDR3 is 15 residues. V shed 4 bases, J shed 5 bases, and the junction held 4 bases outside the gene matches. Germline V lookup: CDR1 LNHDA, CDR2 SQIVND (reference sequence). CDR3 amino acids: CASSKGQGTNEKLFF. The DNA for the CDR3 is TGTGCCAGTAGTAAGGGACAGGGGACAAATGAAAAACTGTTTTTT. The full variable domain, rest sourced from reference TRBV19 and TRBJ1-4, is DGGITQSPKYLFRKEGQNVTLSCEQNLNHDAMYWYRQDPGQGLRLIYYSQIVNDFQKGDIAEGYSVSREKKESFPLTVTSAQKNPTAFYLCASSKGQGTNEKLFFGSGTQLSVL.

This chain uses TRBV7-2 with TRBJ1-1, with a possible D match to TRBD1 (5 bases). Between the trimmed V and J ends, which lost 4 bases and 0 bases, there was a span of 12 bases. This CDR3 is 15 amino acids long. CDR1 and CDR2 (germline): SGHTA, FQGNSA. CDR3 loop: CASSSGGHMNTEAFF. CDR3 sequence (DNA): TGTGCCAGCAGCTCGGGAGGACATATGAACACTGAAGCTTTCTTT.

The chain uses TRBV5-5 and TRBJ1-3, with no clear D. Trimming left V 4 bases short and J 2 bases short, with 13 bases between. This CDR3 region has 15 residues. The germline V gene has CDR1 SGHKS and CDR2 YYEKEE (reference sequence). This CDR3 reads CASSLADGTGNTIYF. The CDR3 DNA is TGTGCCAGCAGCCTGGCGGACGGGACTGGAAACACCATATATTTT.